What follows are 9 T cell receptor beta chains derived from one specimen sequenced in a study of Ad26.COV2.S vaccination and SARS-CoV-2 variants. Treatment noted: roughly 18 received Ad26.COV2.S at low or high dose, single or two shots; several received placebo; per-sample allocation not given. Sampling occurred on day 63 after the first vaccine or placebo injection. TCRdb's copy holds only in-frame clones and misses some; the assay was immunoSEQ multiplex PCR. The data contain around 320,000 clones, about nine tenths of them seen just once; the ten biggest clones take up around 3.6%. Here the sequenced sample was peripheral blood, taken in a trial of Ad26.COV2.S vaccine versus placebo. These receptor sequences come from a person aged 18-65 years who received the Ad26.COV2.S COVID-19 vaccine or a placebo.

This clone was seen just once. The chain uses TRBV3-1 (or the pseudogene TRBV3-2) and TRBJ2-5; 16 bases are shared with TRBD2. Losses at the gene ends were 5 bases for V and 4 bases for J; bases not matched to a gene: 4. The CDR3 extends over 16 amino acids. Germline V gene data show CDR1 as LGHDT and CDR2 as YNNKEL (reference sequence). CDR3 sequence reads: CASSFGTSGGGETQYF. CDR3 bases: TGTGCCAGCAGCTTTGGGACTAGCGGGGGGGGAGAGACCCAGTACTTC.

The chain couples TRBV4-1 to TRBJ2-1, with D maybe TRBD2 (6 bases). V lost 5 bases to trimming and J lost 2 bases, with 13 bases between them. Germline CDR1 MGHRA, CDR2 YSYEKL. This CDR3 has 15 residues. CDR3 protein: CASSAEEGPYNEQFF. CDR3 sequence (DNA): TGCGCCAGCAGCGCCGAGGAGGGCCCCTACAATGAGCAGTTCTTC.

This clone was observed once. This chain uses TRBV6-2 or TRBV6-3 with TRBJ2-4; 9 positions match TRBD2. This CDR3 contains 16 residues. Trimming cost V 2 bases and J 6 bases; bases outside gene matches: 8. In germline, CDR1 is MNHEY, CDR2 SVGEGT. CDR3 coding DNA: TGTGCCAGCAGTTACATGAGCGGGGGGCTGGGAAACATTCAGTACTTC. This gives the protein CASSYMSGGLGNIQYF.

This clone was observed a single time. The chain uses TRBV9 and TRBJ1-4; TRBD1 agrees at 8 bases. Trimming at V came to 4 bases and at J to 8 bases, leaving 13 bases not matched to a gene. CDR1 SGDLS and CDR2 YYNGEE come from the germline V gene. The CDR3 runs 16 residues. This CDR3 is CASSPIPGQGQEKLFF. The CDR3, as DNA: TGTGCCAGCAGCCCCATTCCTGGACAGGGACAGGAAAAACTGTTTTTT.

V gene TRBV18 combines with J gene TRBJ1-5; TRBD1 might be the D (5 bases). Germline V gene sequence: CDR1 KGHSH, CDR2 LQKENI. This CDR3 contains 15 residues. V lost 2 bases and J 4 bases, leaving 12 bases between the germline ends. The DNA of the CDR3 is TGTGCCAGCTCACCATTGACAGTCACTAATCAGCCCCAGCATTTT. Translated: CASSPLTVTNQPQHF.

The chain carries TRBV28 and TRBJ1-4; D not certain. Germline V gene sequence: CDR1 MDHEN, CDR2 SYDVKM. CDR3 length equals 13 residues. Trimming stripped 2 bases from V and 5 bases from J, with 6 bases between. This chain's CDR3 is CASSLRENEKLFF. DNA for the CDR3: TGTGCCAGCAGTTTACGGGAGAATGAAAAACTGTTTTTT.

The chain recombines TRBV19 with TRBJ1-1, with D possibly being TRBD1 (5 bases). Germline V gene lookup returns CDR1 LNHDA and CDR2 SQIVND (reference sequence). CDR3 size: 13 residues. Trimming stripped 7 bases from V and 5 bases from J, with 14 bases between. In nucleotides, the CDR3 is TGTGCCAGTAACACTTATAGACAGACTGAAGCTTTCTTT. It codes for CASNTYRQTEAFF.

The gene calls are TRBV10-2 and TRBJ2-6; 9 nucleotides agree with TRBD1. Germline CDR1 reads WSHSY; CDR2 reads SAAADI. The CDR3 is 17 amino acids. J lost 1 base, V lost 2 bases, and 3 bases had no gene match. The CDR3 protein is CASSEETGGSGANVLTF. DNA of the CDR3: TGCGCCAGCAGTGAGGAGACAGGGGGATCTGGGGCCAACGTCCTGACTTTC.

The J gene is TRBJ2-1, the V gene TRBV5-1; TRBD2 aligns across 8 bases. Trimming took 5 bases from V and 1 from J; bases not matched to a gene: 5. CDR1 and CDR2 (germline): SGHRS, YFSETQ. The CDR3 extends over 15 amino acids. This chain's CDR3 is CASSSLAESYNEQFF. The DNA for the CDR3 is TGCGCCAGCAGTTCACTAGCGGAGTCCTACAATGAGCAGTTCTTC.